This entry is about one T cell receptor beta chain. Unique molecular identifiers were incorporated when the TCRbeta library was constructed. TCRdb recomputed calls from the PCR reads with MiXCR, one row per CDR3 protein. The sample contains some 290,000 distinct CDR3 sequences, roughly 9.5% of which appear only once. Germline-derived CDR1 and CDR2 are SGHRS and YFSETQ. The length of the CDR3 is 14 residues. The germline V and J ends were trimmed by 4 bases and 3 bases, with 11 bases remaining between them. These data belong to a study of T-cell reconstitution after alpha-beta-depleted transplantation in children.

Sequencing was performed on PBMCs from the stem cell graft donor, taken from the stem cell graft. The clonotype originates from a human donor who donated a stem cell graft to a child with SCID. This sequence joins TRBV5-1 and TRBJ1-5; tentative D call: TRBD1 (5 bases). The CDR3 here is CASSTTGVNQPQHF. The DNA of the CDR3 is TGCGCCAGCAGCACCACAGGAGTCAATCAGCCCCAGCATTTT.